This TCR beta chain was sequenced during a study of shared clonotypes between healthy human individuals. Study results and limitations: Around 4.7% of naive CD4 clonotypes were shared across several donors.

Terminally differentiated effector memory CD45RA+ cells were excluded from the naive CD8 cells, which were CD45RO-negative and positively selected for CCR7. Sequencing was performed with immunoSEQ multiplex PCR; in TCRdb, only in-frame clones are kept and a portion is missing. The sample includes about 2.1 million clones, about 92% of them seen just once. Details on this clone: Its antigen is unknown.

The CDR3 consists of 13 residues. Germline CDR1 reads SGHNT; CDR2 reads YENEEA. V dropped 4 bases and J dropped 7; count of bases not matched to a gene: 3. The chain employs TRBV11-3 and TRBJ2-1, with 8 bases aligning to TRBD1. Sequenced sample: naive CD8+ T cells from PBMCs. The TCR sequence derives from a man aged 18 to 35 in good health. Some clones in this sample may be carry-over from other donors' samples. Written as DNA, the CDR3 is TGTGCCAGCAGCTCTCGGACAGGGAATGAGCAGTTCTTC. This translates into CASSSRTGNEQFF.